The TCR beta chain described here comes from a study of human T cells and chemical hapten exposure. Germline V gene data show CDR1 as LGHDT and CDR2 as YNNKEL (reference sequence). V was cut by 1 base and J by 0 bases, with 16 bases left in between. This CDR3 has 17 residues. As to time point: pre-sensitization, week 0. Treatment specified: therapeutic diphenylcyclopropenone sensitization with weekly scalp DPC. This clonotype was recorded a few times. Via MiXCR, TCRdb re-called the RACE reads, giving one row per CDR3 protein. This table has over 300,000 distinct CDR3 sequences, roughly 4.6% appearing once.

This TCR derives from a woman aged 45-65 years with alopecia areata. Some clones in this sample may be carry-over from other donors' samples. This chain links TRBV3-1 with TRBJ2-7; no firm D call. The source material was whole blood, sampled in connection with sensitization to the hapten diphenylcyclopropenone (DPC). CDR3: CASSQGARRPSSYEQYF. DNA for the CDR3: TGTGCCAGCAGCCAAGGCGCGCGACGGCCTAGCTCCTACGAGCAGTACTTC.